This entry concerns a single TCR beta chain. This specimen comes from a study of blood T cells in healthy people across ages. Using a J-beta primer mix together with a sample-barcoded 5' primer, a second PCR was run for about 6 to 11 cycles. MiXCR was run by TCRdb on the 5' RACE reads, yielding one entry per CDR3 protein. Here the sample spans more than 650,000 distinct CDR3 sequences, 40% to 65% being singletons. The germline gives CDR1 SQVTM, CDR2 ANQGSEA. V was pared by 1 base and J by 0 bases, with 13 bases between. The CDR3 loop spans 17 amino acids. The receptor was derived from a man older than 75 in good health. The rearrangement joins TRBV29-1 to TRBJ2-6, with TRBD2 as a possible D gene (6 bases). Sequencing used blood. CDR3: CSVEAPHGGSGANVLTF. CDR3 nucleotides: TGCAGCGTTGAAGCCCCCCACGGGGGCTCTGGGGCCAACGTCCTGACTTTC.